This T cell receptor (beta chain) was found in a study of T cell repertoires in ileal Crohn's disease. About the study: Postoperative therapy was given to about half: about 11 thiopurines, fewer than 20 anti-TNF agents. General study results and limits: Clonal expansions were more frequent in active smokers than non-smokers at surgery. Sorted CD8 T cells held more high-frequency clones than CD4.

CDR3 size: 12 residues. Germline V CDR1 and CDR2: KGHSH, LQKENI. V was trimmed by 3 bases and J by 7 bases, leaving 7 bases between them. Comments on this clone: Its target is not known.

Time point defined: inflamed ileum from the surgical specimen. Adults with ileal or ileocolonic Crohn's disease and an indication for resection were eligible. Clones were sequenced by immunoSEQ multiplex PCR, and TCRdb holds only the in-frame ones, with some missing. Here the sample spans a few thousand clones, under 80% being singletons. This receptor was identified in an adult with Crohn's disease. The material sequenced was ileal tissue. This chain uses TRBV18 with TRBJ1-3; D ambiguous. CDR3 protein: CASSPRENTIYF. The CDR3 DNA reads as TGTGCCAGCTCACCTCGCGAGAACACCATATATTTT.